Listed below are T cell receptor beta chains from one sample, sequenced in a study of T cell clones after liver transplantation. TCRdb's copy holds only in-frame clones and misses some; the assay was immunoSEQ multiplex PCR. Among 40,000 to 65,000 clones listed, around 85% were seen once. The sequencing used CD4+ T cells from blood, collected before liver transplant. The receptors were sampled from a human donor who received a liver transplant. CDR3s include the opening cysteine and the closing phenylalanine or tryptophan. D genes are given only for firm matches. Clone size is stated in some rows and not others, as once, few, many or a class when expanded.

>TRBV7-2|.|TRBD2
CASSLVGLASPGELFF
>TRBV7-3|many|TRBD2
CASSFGLAVHNEQFF
>TRBV19|few|.
CASSNRRNNEQFF
>TRBV14|.|TRBD1
CASSQGLAGTGYGYTF
>TRBV6-6|.|.
CASSYGLGGPTDTQYF
>TRBV7-2|.|.
CASSLGQLRGGYTF
>TRBV7-2|few|.
CASSLVPVRDSGNTIYF
>TRBV6-5|.|.
CASSPPGIRETQYF
>TRBV11-2|medium-sized|.
CASSPGGGRGFSAEAFF
>TRBV30|few|.
CAWSVDGTGPQHF
>TRBV6-1|once|.
CASSSRGQGGQPQHF
>TRBV5-6|.|TRBD2
CASSLTSGGWSTDTQYF
>TRBV18|once|.
CASSEETGSRYGYTF
>TRBV5-5|.|.
CASSLAQENGYTF
>TRBV5-1|.|TRBD1
CASSLGQGAGETQYF